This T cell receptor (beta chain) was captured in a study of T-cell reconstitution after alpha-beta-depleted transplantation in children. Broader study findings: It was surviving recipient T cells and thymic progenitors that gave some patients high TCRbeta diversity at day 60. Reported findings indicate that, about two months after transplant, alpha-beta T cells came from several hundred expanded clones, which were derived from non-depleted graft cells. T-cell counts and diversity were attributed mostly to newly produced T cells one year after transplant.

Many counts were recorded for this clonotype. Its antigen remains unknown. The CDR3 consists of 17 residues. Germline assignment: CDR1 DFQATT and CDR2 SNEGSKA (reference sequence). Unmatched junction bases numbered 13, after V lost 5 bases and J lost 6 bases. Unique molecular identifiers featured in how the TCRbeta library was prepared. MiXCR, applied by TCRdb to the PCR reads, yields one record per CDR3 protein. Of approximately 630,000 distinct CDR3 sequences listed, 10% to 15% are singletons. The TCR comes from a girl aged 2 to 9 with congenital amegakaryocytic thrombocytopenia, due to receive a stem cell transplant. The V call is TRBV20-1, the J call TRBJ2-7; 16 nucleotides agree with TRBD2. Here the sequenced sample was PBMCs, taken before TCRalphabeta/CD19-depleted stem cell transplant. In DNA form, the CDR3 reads TGCAGTGCTGTCCCGGGACTAGCGGGAGGGTTTATTGCCGAGCAGTACTTC. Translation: CSAVPGLAGGFIAEQYF.